The clone carrying this T cell receptor (beta chain) was seen repeatedly, ten times or more. Its antigen is not known. Germline values: CDR1 MDHEN, CDR2 SYDVKM. V shed 6 bases, J shed 0 bases, and the junction held 4 bases outside the gene matches. The CDR3 runs 14 residues. This sample was taken from a study of T cell repertoires in cytomegalovirus infection. The study's findings and limits: Ex vivo, HLA-C-restricted CMV-specific TCR beta clonotypes prevailed over the rest of the response. Public TCR beta family frequency separated CMV-and-HLA carriers, including in an independent cohort.

Using its own MiXCR run on the reads, TCRdb lists one record per CDR3 protein. The data show hundreds of thousands of distinct CDR3 sequences, with 22% seen just once and approximately 18% held by the top ten. The sequence was obtained from a human donor in good health (CMV status not recorded). Some clones in this sample may be carry-over from other donors' samples. The chain is built from TRBV28 and TRBJ2-5, with 7 bases aligning to TRBD1. Source material: CD8+ T cells from PBMCs. CDR3 residues: CASSEGGNQETQYF. CDR3 coding DNA: TGTGCCAGCAGCGAAGGGGGCAACCAAGAGACCCAGTACTTC.